Each of the 17 T cell receptor beta chains below was sequenced from the same sample in a study of T cells expressing NK-cell markers. TCRdb processed the 5' RACE reads again and assigns one entry to each CDR3 protein, with no DNA. The sample has hundreds of thousands of distinct CDR3 sequences; the top ten hold roughly 4.2%. Sequenced input: blood T cells: a sorted CD56 or NKG2C T cell subset, CD4+ or CD8+ T cells, or bulk PBMC T cells (not recorded which). The receptors were gathered from a woman aged 18-70 years in good health.

V usage is TRBV28 and J usage is TRBJ2-7; checking the TCRdb D call of TRBD2 is not possible without DNA. The CDR3 spans 15 residues. From germline, CDR1 is MDHEN and CDR2 SYDVKM. This CDR3 reads CASQPGTSGSYEQYF.

The J gene is TRBJ2-3, the V gene TRBV5-5; TCRdb's D gene call, TRBD2, goes unchecked for lack of DNA. The length of the CDR3 is 15 residues. Germline V gives CDR1 SGHKS, CDR2 YYEKEE (reference sequence). CDR3: CASSLATSGSNTQYF. Based on the CDR3 plus reference TRBV5-5 and TRBJ2-3, the full variable domain is DAGVTQSPTHLIKTRGQQVTLRCSPISGHKSVSWYQQVLGQGPQFIFQYYEKEERGRGNFPDRFSARQFPNYSSELNVNALLLGDSALYLCASSLATSGSNTQYFGPGTRLTVL.

This sequence joins TRBV5-1 and TRBJ1-5; as DNA is missing, the TRBD1 call by TCRdb cannot be tested. The CDR3 has 15 residues. Germline V gene data show CDR1 as SGHRS and CDR2 as YFSETQ. CDR3 in amino acids: CASSLGPPSNQPQHF.

This chain links TRBV7-2 with TRBJ2-5. The V gene's germline CDR1 is SGHTA and CDR2 FQGNSA. The CDR3 totals 15 residues. CDR3 sequence reads: CASSSTGIRYETQYF.

The chain couples TRBV20-1 to TRBJ2-3; TCRdb's D call, TRBD2, is unchecked because there is no DNA. This CDR3 contains 14 residues. Germline CDR1 DFQATT, CDR2 SNEGSKA (reference sequence). This chain's CDR3 is CSASPSGGADTQYF.

The V gene is TRBV28, the J gene TRBJ2-1; TCRdb gives TRBD1 as the D gene, but with no DNA this cannot be confirmed. Germline CDR1 and CDR2: MDHEN and SYDVKM. This CDR3 is built from 16 residues. CDR3 residues: CASSLLGGDSYNEQFF. The entire variable domain, with the rest obtained from reference TRBV28 and TRBJ2-1, is as follows: DVKVTQSSRYLVKRTGEKVFLECVQDMDHENMFWYRQDPGLGLRLIYFSYDVKMKEKGDIPEGYSVSREKKERFSLILESASTNQTSMYLCASSLLGGDSYNEQFFGPGTRLTVL.

The genes are TRBV10-1 and TRBJ2-2; TCRdb picks TRBD1, but there is no DNA to check that call. The CDR3 is made up of 14 amino acids. In germline, CDR1 is WNHNN, CDR2 SYGVQD (reference sequence). CDR3: CASSSDRRHGELFF.

The chain links TRBV20-1 to TRBJ1-1. The CDR3 totals 15 residues. Germline V gives CDR1 DFQATT, CDR2 SNEGSKA (reference sequence). CDR3 amino acids: CSARSKWGLDTEAFF.

The genes are TRBV20-1 and TRBJ2-2; TCRdb's assignment of TRBD1 cannot be checked, as there is no DNA. CDR1 and CDR2 from the germline V gene are DFQATT and SNEGSKA (reference sequence). The CDR3 sequence is 15 residues long. CDR3 residues: CSARDVGENTGELFF.

The rearrangement links TRBV15 to TRBJ2-2. Looked up from germline, CDR1 is LNHNV and CDR2 is YYDKDF (reference sequence). The CDR3 consists of 19 residues. The CDR3 protein is CATSRTKRDSGYYTGELFF. The full variable domain, rest sourced from reference TRBV15 and TRBJ2-2, is DAMVIQNPRYQVTQFGKPVTLSCSQTLNHNVMYWYQQKSSQAPKLLFHYYDKDFNNEADTPDNFQSRRPNTSFCFLDIRSPGLGDTAMYLCATSRTKRDSGYYTGELFFGEGSRLTVL.

This chain links TRBV28 with TRBJ1-1; TCRdb reports TRBD1, a call that lacks DNA to check it against. Germline CDR1 reads MDHEN; CDR2 reads SYDVKM. The CDR3 has 14 residues. The CDR3 spells CVSTRSGSATEAFF. The whole variable domain, remainder taken from reference TRBV28 and TRBJ1-1, is DVKVTQSSRYLVKRTGEKVFLECVQDMDHENMFWYRQDPGLGLRLIYFSYDVKMKEKGDIPEGYSVSREKKERFSLILESASTNQTSMYLCVSTRSGSATEAFFGQGTRLTVV.

The V and J genes are TRBV5-1 and TRBJ2-3; the D gene TCRdb calls, TRBD1, cannot be checked with no DNA. Germline CDR1 is SGHRS and CDR2 is YFSETQ. This CDR3 spans 14 amino acids. CDR3 in amino acids: CASSDTGGTDTQYF.

The CDR3 here is CASSHLQVLAGAPNEQYF. V is TRBV6-5 and J is TRBJ2-7; TCRdb indicates TRBD2, and absent DNA this call remains unverified. Germline V gene lookup returns CDR1 MNHEY and CDR2 SVGAGI. The length of the CDR3 is 18 residues.

The CDR3 spells CASSWAVGNSPLHF. The chain carries TRBV5-1 and TRBJ1-6. The CDR3 length is 14 residues. CDR1 and CDR2 from the germline V gene are SGHRS and YFSETQ.

The chain employs TRBV5-1 and TRBJ2-1; TCRdb indicates TRBD1, and absent DNA this call remains unverified. The CDR3 is 14 residues long. The germline V gene has CDR1 SGHRS and CDR2 YFSETQ. The chain's CDR3 is CASSILQGNNEQFF.

The genes are TRBV4-1 and TRBJ2-3. The germline gives CDR1 MGHRA, CDR2 YSYEKL. This CDR3 has 12 amino acids. This CDR3 is CASSLLGNTQYF.

The chain recombines TRBV20-1 with TRBJ2-4; TCRdb's D gene call, TRBD1, goes unchecked for lack of DNA. This CDR3 has 16 residues. Germline CDR1 is DFQATT and CDR2 is SNEGSKA (reference sequence). The CDR3 loop reads CSARDPATGYSDIQYF.